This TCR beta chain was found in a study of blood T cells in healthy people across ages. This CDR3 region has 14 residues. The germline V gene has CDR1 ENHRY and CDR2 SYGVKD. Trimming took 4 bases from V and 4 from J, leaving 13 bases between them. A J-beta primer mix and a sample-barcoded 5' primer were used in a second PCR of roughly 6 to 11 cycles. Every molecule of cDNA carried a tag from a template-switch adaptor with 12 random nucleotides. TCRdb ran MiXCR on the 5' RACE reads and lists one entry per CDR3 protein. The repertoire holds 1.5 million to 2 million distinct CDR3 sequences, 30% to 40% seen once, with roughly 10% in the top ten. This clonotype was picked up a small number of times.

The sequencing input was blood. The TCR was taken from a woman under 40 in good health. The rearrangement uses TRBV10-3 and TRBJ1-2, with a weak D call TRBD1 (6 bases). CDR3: CAISGTEGPYGYTF. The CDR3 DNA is TGTGCCATCAGTGGGACAGAAGGCCCCTATGGCTACACCTTC.